This T cell receptor (beta chain) was sequenced in a study of blood T cell repertoires in COVID-19. Study as a whole: Specimens from acute and convalescent COVID-19 originated in the United States, Italy and Spain. Nucleic acid was either cDNA or gDNA, and it came from T cells, B-cell-depleted T cells, or PBMCs.

Profiling relied on immunoSEQ multiplex PCR, and the TCRdb table lists in-frame clones only, not all of them. The repertoire holds over 140,000 clones, with roughly 80% as singletons. Input material: peripheral blood. The TCR was taken from a woman between 55 and 75 years old with acute or convalescent COVID-19.

The CDR3 DNA reads as TGTGCCAGCAGCGGGGACAGGGACGAGCAGTTCTTC. Translating it yields CASSGDRDEQFF. The rearrangement links TRBV11-3 to TRBJ2-1; 9 nucleotides line up with TRBD1. The CDR3 contains 12 residues. V lost 5 bases to trimming and J lost 10 bases; unmatched junction nucleotides: 3. From germline, CDR1 is SGHNT and CDR2 YENEEA.